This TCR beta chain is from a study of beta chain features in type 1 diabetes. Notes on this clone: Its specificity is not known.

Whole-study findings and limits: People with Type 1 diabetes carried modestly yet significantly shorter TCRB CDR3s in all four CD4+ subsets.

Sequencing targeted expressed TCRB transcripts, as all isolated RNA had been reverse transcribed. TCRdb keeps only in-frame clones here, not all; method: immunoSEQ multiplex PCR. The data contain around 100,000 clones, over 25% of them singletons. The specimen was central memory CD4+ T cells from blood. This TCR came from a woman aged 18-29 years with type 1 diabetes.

The CDR3 nucleotides read TGTGCCAGCAGCGGTAGCGGGAAGACCACCGGGGAGCTGTTTTTT. Encoded protein: CASSGSGKTTGELFF. This chain uses TRBV6-1 with TRBJ2-2; 8 nucleotides align to TRBD2. V dropped 6 bases and J dropped 4; count of bases not matched to a gene: 7. CDR3 size: 15 residues. Germline-derived CDR1 and CDR2 are MNHNS and SASEGT.